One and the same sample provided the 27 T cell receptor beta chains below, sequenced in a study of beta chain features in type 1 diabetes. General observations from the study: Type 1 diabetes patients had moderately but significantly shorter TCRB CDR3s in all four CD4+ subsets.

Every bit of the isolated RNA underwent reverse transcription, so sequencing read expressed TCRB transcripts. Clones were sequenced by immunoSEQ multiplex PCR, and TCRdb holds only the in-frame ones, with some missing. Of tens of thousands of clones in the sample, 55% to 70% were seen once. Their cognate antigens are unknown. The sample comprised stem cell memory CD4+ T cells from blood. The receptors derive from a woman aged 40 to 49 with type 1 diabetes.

CDR3 nucleotide sequence: TGCAGCGTTGGGACAGGGGCACAAGAGCAGTACTTC. Encoded protein: CSVGTGAQEQYF. The chain employs TRBV29-1 and TRBJ2-7; 9 nucleotides match TRBD1. Germline lookup yields CDR1 SQVTM and CDR2 ANQGSEA. The CDR3 extends over 12 amino acids. V shed 4 bases and J 7 bases; nucleotides not matched to a gene: 5.

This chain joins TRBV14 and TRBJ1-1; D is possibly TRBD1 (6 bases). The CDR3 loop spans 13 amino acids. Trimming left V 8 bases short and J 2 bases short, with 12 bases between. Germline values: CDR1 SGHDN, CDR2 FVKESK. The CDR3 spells CASSGQRNTEAFF. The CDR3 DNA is TGTGCCAGCTCTGGACAGAGAAACACTGAAGCTTTCTTT.

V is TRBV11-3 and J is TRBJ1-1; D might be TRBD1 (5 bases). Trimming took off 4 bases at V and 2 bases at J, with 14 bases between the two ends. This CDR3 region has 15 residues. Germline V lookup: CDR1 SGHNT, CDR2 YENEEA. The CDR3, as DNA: TGTGCCAGCAGCTCTGTGGCGCAGGGAAACACTGAAGCTTTCTTT. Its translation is CASSSVAQGNTEAFF.

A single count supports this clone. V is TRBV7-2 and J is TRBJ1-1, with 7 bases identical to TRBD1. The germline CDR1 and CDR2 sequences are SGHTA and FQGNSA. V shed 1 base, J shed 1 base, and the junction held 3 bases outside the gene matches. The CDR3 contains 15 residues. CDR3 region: CASSLVGGWNTEAFF. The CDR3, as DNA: TGTGCCAGCAGCTTAGTAGGGGGCTGGAACACTGAAGCTTTCTTT.

CDR3 region: CAILQGLNTEAFF. CDR3 nucleotide sequence: TGTGCCATACTACAGGGACTGAACACTGAAGCTTTCTTT. J is TRBJ1-1 and V is TRBV6-5, with D perhaps matching TRBD1 (6 bases). Germline lookup yields CDR1 MNHEY and CDR2 SVGAGI. CDR3 length equals 13 residues. V was trimmed by 10 bases and J by 0 bases, leaving 12 bases between them.

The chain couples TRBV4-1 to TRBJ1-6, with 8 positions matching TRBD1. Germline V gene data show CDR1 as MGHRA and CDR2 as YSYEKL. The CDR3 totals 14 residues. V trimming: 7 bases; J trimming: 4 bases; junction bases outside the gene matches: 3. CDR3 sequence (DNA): TGCGCCAGCAACCGGGACAGGTATAATTCACCCCTCCACTTT. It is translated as CASNRDRYNSPLHF.

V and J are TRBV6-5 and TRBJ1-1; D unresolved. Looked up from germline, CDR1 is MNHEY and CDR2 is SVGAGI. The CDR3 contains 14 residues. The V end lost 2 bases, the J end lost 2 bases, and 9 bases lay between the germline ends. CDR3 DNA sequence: TGTGCCAGCAGTTACAGCGGCCTCAACACTGAAGCTTTCTTT. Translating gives CASSYSGLNTEAFF.

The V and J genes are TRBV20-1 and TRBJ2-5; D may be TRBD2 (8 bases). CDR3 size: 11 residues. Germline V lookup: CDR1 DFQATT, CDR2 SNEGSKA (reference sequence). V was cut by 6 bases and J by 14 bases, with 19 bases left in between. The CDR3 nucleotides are TGCAGTGCAACGGGAGGGGGCAGGGTTTACTTC. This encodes CSATGGGRVYF.

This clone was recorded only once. CDR3 sequence reads: CASSYSGEDEAFF. The CDR3 nucleotides read TGTGCCAGCAGTTACTCAGGGGAGGATGAAGCTTTCTTT. The chain joins TRBV6-6 to TRBJ1-1; possibly TRBD1 for D (5 bases). The CDR3 contains 13 residues. The V and J ends lost 0 bases and 7 bases respectively, with 9 bases between them. CDR1 MNHNY and CDR2 SVGAGI come from the germline V gene (reference sequence).

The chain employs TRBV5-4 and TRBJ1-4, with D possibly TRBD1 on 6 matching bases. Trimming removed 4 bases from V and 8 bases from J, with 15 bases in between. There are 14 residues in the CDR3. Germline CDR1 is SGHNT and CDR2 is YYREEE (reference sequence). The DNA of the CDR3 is TGTGCCAGCAGCATCGAACAGGGTAGCGAAAAACTGTTTTTT. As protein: CASSIEQGSEKLFF.

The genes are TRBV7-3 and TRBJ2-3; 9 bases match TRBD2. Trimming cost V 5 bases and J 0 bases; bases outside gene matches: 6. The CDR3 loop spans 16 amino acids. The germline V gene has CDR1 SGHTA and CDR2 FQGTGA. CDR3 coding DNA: TGTGCCAGCAGCCCCCGGCTAGCGGGAAGCACAGATACGCAGTATTTT. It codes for CASSPRLAGSTDTQYF.

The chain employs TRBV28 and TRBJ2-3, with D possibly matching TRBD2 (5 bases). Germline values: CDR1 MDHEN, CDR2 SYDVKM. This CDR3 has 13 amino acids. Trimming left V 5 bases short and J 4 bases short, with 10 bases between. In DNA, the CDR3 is TGTGCCAGCAGTGGACTGCGACCAGATACGCAGTATTTT. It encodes CASSGLRPDTQYF.

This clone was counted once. The chain's CDR3 is CASSLGLAASYEQYF. Here the CDR3 DNA reads TGTGCCAGCAGCTTAGGACTAGCGGCTTCCTACGAGCAGTACTTC. This rearrangement joins TRBV4-2 to TRBJ2-7, with TRBD2 matching 10 bases. The CDR3 loop spans 15 amino acids. J gave up 1 base and V 5 bases, and 5 bases lay outside the gene matches. Germline V lookup: CDR1 LGHNA, CDR2 YNFKEQ.

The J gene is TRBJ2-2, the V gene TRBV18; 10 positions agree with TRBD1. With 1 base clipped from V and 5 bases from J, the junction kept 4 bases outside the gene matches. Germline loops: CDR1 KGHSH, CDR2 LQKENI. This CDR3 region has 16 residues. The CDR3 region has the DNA TGTGCCAGCTCACCACAGAGACAGGGGGCGACCGGGGAGCTGTTTTTT. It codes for CASSPQRQGATGELFF.

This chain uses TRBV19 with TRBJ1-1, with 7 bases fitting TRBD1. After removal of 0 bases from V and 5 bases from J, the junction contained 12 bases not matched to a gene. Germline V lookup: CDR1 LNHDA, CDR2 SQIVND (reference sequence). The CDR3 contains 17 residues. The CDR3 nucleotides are TGTGCCAGTAGTATAGATCTGGACAGGACGTCAGGGACTGAAGCTTTCTTT. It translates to CASSIDLDRTSGTEAFF.

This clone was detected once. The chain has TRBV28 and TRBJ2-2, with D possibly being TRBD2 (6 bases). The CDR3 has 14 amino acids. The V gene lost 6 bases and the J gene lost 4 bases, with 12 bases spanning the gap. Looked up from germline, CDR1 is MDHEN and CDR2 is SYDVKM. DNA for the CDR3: TGTGCCAGCAGCCCTACGGGGGTCACCGGGGAGCTGTTTTTT. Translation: CASSPTGVTGELFF.

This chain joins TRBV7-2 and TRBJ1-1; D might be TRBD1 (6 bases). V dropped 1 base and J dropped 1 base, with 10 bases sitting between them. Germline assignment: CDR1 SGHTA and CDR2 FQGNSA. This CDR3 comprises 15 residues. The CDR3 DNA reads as TGTGCCAGCAGCTTAGACAGGGTGCCGAACACTGAAGCTTTCTTT. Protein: CASSLDRVPNTEAFF. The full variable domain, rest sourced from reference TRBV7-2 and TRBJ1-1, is GAGVSQSPSNKVTEKGKDVELRCDPISGHTALYWYRQSLGQGLEFLIYFQGNSAPDKSGLPSDRFSAERTGGSVSTLTIQRTQQEDSAVYLCASSLDRVPNTEAFFGQGTRLTVV.

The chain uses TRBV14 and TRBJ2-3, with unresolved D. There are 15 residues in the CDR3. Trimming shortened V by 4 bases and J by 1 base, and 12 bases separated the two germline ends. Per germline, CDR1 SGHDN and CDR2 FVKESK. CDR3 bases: TGTGCCAGCAGCCCCGATTATGGGCGCACAGATACGCAGTATTTT. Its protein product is CASSPDYGRTDTQYF.

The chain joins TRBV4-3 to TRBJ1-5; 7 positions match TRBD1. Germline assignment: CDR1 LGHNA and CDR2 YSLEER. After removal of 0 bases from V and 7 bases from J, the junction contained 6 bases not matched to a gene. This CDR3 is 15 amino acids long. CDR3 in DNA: TGCGCCAGCAGCCAAGATATTAGGGGGCAGCAGCCCCAGCATTTT. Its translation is CASSQDIRGQQPQHF.

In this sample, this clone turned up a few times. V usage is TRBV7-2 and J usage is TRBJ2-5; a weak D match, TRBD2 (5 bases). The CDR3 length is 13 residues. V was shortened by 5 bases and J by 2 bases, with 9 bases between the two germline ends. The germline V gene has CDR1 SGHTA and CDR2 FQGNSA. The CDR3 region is CASSGRDQETQYF. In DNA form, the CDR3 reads TGTGCCAGCAGCGGACGGGATCAAGAGACCCAGTACTTC.

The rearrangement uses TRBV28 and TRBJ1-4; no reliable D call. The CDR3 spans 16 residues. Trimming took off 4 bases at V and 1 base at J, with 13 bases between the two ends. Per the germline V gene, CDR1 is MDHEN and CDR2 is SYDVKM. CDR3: CASSSDPGRTNEKLFF. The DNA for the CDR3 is TGTGCCAGCAGTTCGGACCCCGGGAGAACTAATGAAAAACTGTTTTTT. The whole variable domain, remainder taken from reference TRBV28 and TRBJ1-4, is DVKVTQSSRYLVKRTGEKVFLECVQDMDHENMFWYRQDPGLGLRLIYFSYDVKMKEKGDIPEGYSVSREKKERFSLILESASTNQTSMYLCASSSDPGRTNEKLFFGSGTQLSVL.

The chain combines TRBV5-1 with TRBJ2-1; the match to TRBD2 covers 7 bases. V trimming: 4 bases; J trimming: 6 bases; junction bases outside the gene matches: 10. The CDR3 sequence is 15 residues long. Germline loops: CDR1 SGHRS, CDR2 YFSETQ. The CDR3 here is CASSPQVGGGNEQFF. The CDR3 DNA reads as TGCGCCAGCAGCCCCCAAGTCGGCGGGGGCAATGAGCAGTTCTTC. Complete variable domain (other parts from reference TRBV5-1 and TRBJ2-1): KAGVTQTPRYLIKTRGQQVTLSCSPISGHRSVSWYQQTPGQGLQFLFEYFSETQRNKGNFPGRFSGRQFSNSRSEMNVSTLELGDSALYLCASSPQVGGGNEQFFGPGTRLTVL.

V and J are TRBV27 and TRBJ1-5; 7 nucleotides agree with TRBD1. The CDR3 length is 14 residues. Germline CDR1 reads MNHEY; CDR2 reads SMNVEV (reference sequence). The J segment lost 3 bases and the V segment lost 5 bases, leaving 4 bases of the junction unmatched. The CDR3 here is CASSRDSNNQPQHF. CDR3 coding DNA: TGTGCCAGCAGTCGGGACAGCAACAATCAGCCCCAGCATTTT.

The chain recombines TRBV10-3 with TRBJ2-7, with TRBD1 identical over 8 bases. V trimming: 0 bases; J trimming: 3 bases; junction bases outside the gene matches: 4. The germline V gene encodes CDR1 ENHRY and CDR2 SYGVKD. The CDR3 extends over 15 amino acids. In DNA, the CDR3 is TGTGCCATCAGTGAGTCTGGACAGGGATTCTACGAGCAGTACTTC. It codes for CAISESGQGFYEQYF.

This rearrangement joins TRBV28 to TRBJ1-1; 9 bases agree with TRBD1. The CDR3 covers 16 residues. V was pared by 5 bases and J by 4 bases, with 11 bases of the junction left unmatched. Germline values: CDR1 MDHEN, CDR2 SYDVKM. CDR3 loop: CASSPAGQGGITEAFF. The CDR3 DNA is TGTGCCAGCAGTCCCGCGGGACAGGGTGGTATCACTGAAGCTTTCTTT. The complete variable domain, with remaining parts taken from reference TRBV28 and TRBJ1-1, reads DVKVTQSSRYLVKRTGEKVFLECVQDMDHENMFWYRQDPGLGLRLIYFSYDVKMKEKGDIPEGYSVSREKKERFSLILESASTNQTSMYLCASSPAGQGGITEAFFGQGTRLTVV.

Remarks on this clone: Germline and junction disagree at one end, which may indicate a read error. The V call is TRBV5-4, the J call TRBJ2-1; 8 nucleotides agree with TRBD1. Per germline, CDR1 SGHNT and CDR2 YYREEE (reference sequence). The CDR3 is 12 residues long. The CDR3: CASSPQGGEQFF. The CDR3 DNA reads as TGCGCCAGCAGCCCACAGGGGGGCGAGCAGTTCTTC.

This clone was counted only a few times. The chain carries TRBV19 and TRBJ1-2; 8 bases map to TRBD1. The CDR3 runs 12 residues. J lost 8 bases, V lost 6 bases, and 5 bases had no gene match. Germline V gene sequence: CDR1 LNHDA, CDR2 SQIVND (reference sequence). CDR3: CASSRQGTGYTF. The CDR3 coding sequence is TGTGCCAGTAGCCGACAGGGGACCGGCTACACCTTC.